These T cell receptor beta chains were read from a single sample in a study of shared clonotypes between healthy human individuals. Generated by immunoSEQ multiplex PCR, the TCRdb table keeps only in-frame clones and is missing some. The data show fewer than 600,000 clones, with around 77% seen just once and 9.5% to 15% held by the top ten. Sequenced sample: PBMCs. All receptors come from a woman in her thirties or forties in good health. Some clones in this sample may be carry-over from other donors' samples. CDR3s include the opening cysteine and the closing phenylalanine or tryptophan. The order of the fields is clone size, J gene, CDR3 length, D gene, V gene, CDR3 DNA, CDR3 protein. D genes are given only for firm matches. A clone size is listed for some rows: how often the clone was seen (once, few, many), or a class if it is expanded.

once TRBJ2-7 14 NA TRBV2 TGTGCCAGCAGTGGGGCACGGGGGGCGGTCGAGCAGTACTTC CASSGARGAVEQYF
NA TRBJ2-3 15 TRBD2 TRBV27 TGTGCCAGCTGCCTGACTAGCGGGAGCACAGATACGCAGTATTTT CASCLTSGSTDTQYF
NA TRBJ1-5 18 TRBD1 TRBV27 TGTGCCAGCAGTCCACAACCTCCAGGGGGAGGGGGCTCTCAGCCCCAGCATTTT CASSPQPPGGGGSQPQHF
NA TRBJ2-2 16 NA TRBV7-9 TGTGCCAGCATCCGATCGGGACCCTTGAACACCGGGGAGCTGTTTTTT CASIRSGPLNTGELFF
once TRBJ2-1 13 NA TRBV7-7 TGTGCCAGCAGCCCTACATCCCTTGGGGAGCAGTTCTTC CASSPTSLGEQFF
NA TRBJ2-2 15 NA TRBV18 TGTGCCAGCTCACCCGCGGCGACAGTCACCGGGGAGCTGTTTTTT CASSPAATVTGELFF
NA TRBJ1-4 14 TRBD1 TRBV2 TGTGCCAGCAGTGATAACAGGGGGAATGAAAAACTGTTTTTT CASSDNRGNEKLFF
NA TRBJ2-7 13 TRBD1 TRBV19 TGTGCCAGTAACAGGGGGCCCACTTACGAGCAGTACTTC CASNRGPTYEQYF
NA TRBJ2-3 15 TRBD2 TRBV7-3 TGTGCCAGCAGCTTAAAGGGGAGGGTCACAGATACGCAGTATTTT CASSLKGRVTDTQYF
NA TRBJ2-2 17 NA TRBV4-1 TGCGCCAGCAGCCAACCCCAAAGGCAGGGGAGCACCGGGGAGCTGTTTTTT CASSQPQRQGSTGELFF
NA TRBJ2-7 14 NA TRBV30 TGTGCCTGGAGTCAGGGAGGTGAACTCTACGAGCAGTACTTC CAWSQGGELYEQYF
NA TRBJ2-4 15 NA TRBV28 TGTGCCAGCAGTCGCCTCACGGGGGGCGAAAACATTCAGTACTTC CASSRLTGGENIQYF
NA TRBJ2-2 14 TRBD1 TRBV30 TGTGCCTGGATGACAGGGGTTAACACCGGGGAGCTGTTTTTT CAWMTGVNTGELFF
NA TRBJ2-7 14 NA TRBV10-3 TGTGCCGCCTCTCCGACGGAGAGCTCCTACGAGCAGTACTTC CAASPTESSYEQYF
NA TRBJ1-5 15 NA TRBV10-3 TGTGCCATCAGGCAGGGGCTGGAAAGCAATCAGCCCCAGCATTTT CAIRQGLESNQPQHF
NA TRBJ2-6 13 NA TRBV5-8 TGTGCCACCAGGGGACCTGGGGCCAACGTCCTGACTTTC CATRGPGANVLTF
NA TRBJ2-2 14 NA TRBV27 TGTGCCAGCAGTAGGGACGGGTCCACCGGGGAGCTGTTTTTT CASSRDGSTGELFF
NA TRBJ2-3 15 NA TRBV7-6 TGTGCCAGCAGCCGAACACAGCGCATAGCAGATACGCAGTATTTT CASSRTQRIADTQYF
NA TRBJ2-1 15 TRBD2 TRBV7-9 TGTGCCAGCAGCTCGGGACTAGCGGGAGTATCCGAGCAGTTCTTC CASSSGLAGVSEQFF
few TRBJ2-5 13 NA TRBV2 TGTGCCAGCAGCCGGGACGGACAAGAGACCCAGTACTTC CASSRDGQETQYF
NA TRBJ2-1 14 NA TRBV2 TGTGCCAGCTTTCGCAGCGGGTCCGTATATGAGCAGTTCTTC CASFRSGSVYEQFF
few TRBJ2-6 16 NA TRBV7-3 TGTGCCAGCAGCCCGCGGACCGAATCTGGGGCCAACGTCCTGACTTTC CASSPRTESGANVLTF
NA TRBJ1-4 13 NA TRBV6-5 TGTGCCAGCAGAAGGGAAAAGGGTGGAAAACTGTTTTTT CASRREKGGKLFF
NA TRBJ2-5 14 NA TRBV19 TGTGCCAGTAGTATAGAGGCCGGCCAAGAGACCCAGTACTTC CASSIEAGQETQYF
NA TRBJ2-1 21 TRBD2 TRBV7-3 TGTGCCAGCAGCTTAACAGGAGTAGCGGGCCTCCTTTCTAGCTCCTACAATGAGCAGTTCTTC CASSLTGVAGLLSSSYNEQFF
NA TRBJ2-7 17 NA TRBV11-2 TGTGCCAGCAGCTTAGTGATTGGGGCGACTAGCTCCTACGAGCAGTACTTC CASSLVIGATSSYEQYF
NA TRBJ2-7 16 TRBD2 TRBV4-1 TGCGCCAGCAGCCAAGGGTACGCGGGAGCTGCCTACGAGCAGTACTTC CASSQGYAGAAYEQYF
NA TRBJ2-7 15 NA TRBV5-5 TGTGCCAGCAGCTTGGAAACAGGGCAGTACTACGAGCAGTACTTC CASSLETGQYYEQYF
NA TRBJ1-5 13 NA TRBV30 TGTGCCTGGGGCGGGGGGAACAATCAGCCCCAGCATTTT CAWGGGNNQPQHF
few TRBJ1-4 13 NA TRBV6-5 TGTGCCAGCAGTTACGCCATGTCTGAAAAACTGTTTTTT CASSYAMSEKLFF
NA TRBJ2-1 15 TRBD2 TRBV5-1 TGCGCCAGCGGCTTGGGGGAGGGTCGGTTCAATGAGCAGTTCTTC CASGLGEGRFNEQFF
once TRBJ2-1 15 TRBD1 TRBV15 TGTGCCACCAGCAGGGCCGGGACAGCTAGTGTTGAGCAGTTCTTC CATSRAGTASVEQFF
NA TRBJ2-2 13 NA TRBV7-9 TGTGCCAGCAGCAGTCCAAACACCGGGGAGCTGTTTTTT CASSSPNTGELFF
NA TRBJ2-5 13 NA TRBV4-1 TGCGCCAGCAGCCAACGGGGGCAGGAGACCCAGTACTTC CASSQRGQETQYF
NA TRBJ2-3 18 TRBD2 TRBV7-2 TGTGCCAGCAGCTTTAGCGGGAGCGCAATCAGGACCACAGATACGCAGTATTTT CASSFSGSAIRTTDTQYF
NA TRBJ2-1 14 NA TRBV19 TGTGCCAGTAGTATGGGGAGCTCCTACAATGAGCAGTTCTTC CASSMGSSYNEQFF
NA TRBJ2-1 15 NA TRBV7-9 TGTGCCAGCAGCCCTTTGGATCGCTCCTACAATGAGCAGTTCTTC CASSPLDRSYNEQFF
NA TRBJ1-2 14 NA TRBV28 TGTGCCAGCAGTCCCCCGGGGGTGGGCTATGGCTACACCTTC CASSPPGVGYGYTF
once TRBJ2-3 11 NA TRBV21-1 TGTGCCCTCCTCCGAACAGATACGCAGTATTTT CALLRTDTQYF
NA TRBJ2-1 15 NA TRBV2 TGTGCCAGCAGTGGTAGCGGCTACTCCTACAATGAGCAGTTCTTC CASSGSGYSYNEQFF
NA TRBJ2-2 16 TRBD2 TRBV19 TGTGCCAGTAGTAGGGGACTAGCGGACCCCACCGGGGAGCTGTTTTTT CASSRGLADPTGELFF
NA TRBJ2-3 16 NA TRBV5-1 TGCGCCAGCAGCTTGGACGGATCCTCTAGCACAGATACGCAGTATTTT CASSLDGSSSTDTQYF
NA TRBJ2-7 15 TRBD2 TRBV11-3 TGTGCCAGCTCATTAGGAGCGGGAGGGTCTTACGAGCAGTACTTC CASSLGAGGSYEQYF
NA TRBJ1-2 13 NA TRBV10-3 TGTGCCATCTCCAATGAGGTGGGTTATGGCTACACCTTC CAISNEVGYGYTF
NA TRBJ1-1 13 NA TRBV27 TGTGCCAGCAGTTTAGGGGGAATAGCTGAAGCTTTCTTT CASSLGGIAEAFF
NA TRBJ2-2 16 NA TRBV18 TGTGCCAGCTCAGCCCCTAGTCGGGCGAACACCGGGGAGCTGTTTTTT CASSAPSRANTGELFF
NA TRBJ2-1 15 TRBD1 TRBV7-8 TGTGCCAGCAGCTTAGTCGGGACAGGGGTAAATGAGCAGTTCTTC CASSLVGTGVNEQFF
NA TRBJ2-7 16 NA TRBV6-1 TGTGCCAGCAGTGACTATCCCCTTGAAAGCTCCTACGAGCAGTACTTC CASSDYPLESSYEQYF
NA TRBJ2-1 13 NA TRBV7-2 TGTGCCAGCAGCCCCCAGTTTTACAATGAGCAGTTCTTC CASSPQFYNEQFF
few TRBJ2-5 11 NA TRBV29-1 TGCAGCGTCAGTGGCCAGGAGACCCAGTACTTC CSVSGQETQYF
NA TRBJ1-5 14 NA TRBV9 TGTGCCAGCAGCGTAGGCGGGGGGAATCAGCCCCAGCATTTT CASSVGGGNQPQHF
NA TRBJ2-3 15 TRBD2 TRBV5-1 TGCGCCAGCAGCTCCGGGACTAGCGGGAGTGATACGCAGTATTTT CASSSGTSGSDTQYF
few TRBJ1-1 13 NA TRBV5-1 TGCGCCAGCAGCACCGACAGGAGCACTGAAGCTTTCTTT CASSTDRSTEAFF
NA TRBJ2-2 15 TRBD2 TRBV9 TGTGCCAGCAGCATTGCTAGCGGAAACACCGGGGAGCTGTTTTTT CASSIASGNTGELFF
NA TRBJ2-1 16 TRBD2 TRBV9 TGTGCCAGCAGCCTGGGAGGACTAGCGGGTTTCAATGAGCAGTTCTTC CASSLGGLAGFNEQFF